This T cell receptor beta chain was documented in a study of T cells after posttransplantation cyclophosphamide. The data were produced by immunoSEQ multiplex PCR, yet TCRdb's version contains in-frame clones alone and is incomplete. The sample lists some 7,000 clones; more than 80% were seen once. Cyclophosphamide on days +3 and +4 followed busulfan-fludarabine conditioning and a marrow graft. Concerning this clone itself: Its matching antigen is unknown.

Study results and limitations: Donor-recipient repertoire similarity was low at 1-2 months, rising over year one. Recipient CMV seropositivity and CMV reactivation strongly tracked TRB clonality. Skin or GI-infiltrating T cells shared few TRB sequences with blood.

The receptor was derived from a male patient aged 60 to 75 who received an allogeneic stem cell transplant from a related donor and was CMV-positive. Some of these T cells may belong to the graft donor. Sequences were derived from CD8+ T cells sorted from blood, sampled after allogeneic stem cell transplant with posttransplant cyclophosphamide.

The DNA of the CDR3 is TGTGCCAGCACCACAATGGACAGGGGGCGCGGAACAGATACGCAGTATTTT. This sequence encodes CASTTMDRGRGTDTQYF. This sequence joins TRBV28 and TRBJ2-3; TRBD1 agrees at 11 bases. This CDR3 spans 17 amino acids. V dropped 7 bases and J dropped 3; count of bases not matched to a gene: 12. Germline CDR1 is MDHEN and CDR2 is SYDVKM.